Presented here are 15 T cell receptor beta chains from one specimen sequenced in a study of blood T cell repertoires in COVID-19. The table came from immunoSEQ multiplex PCR; TCRdb's copy has only in-frame clones and leaves some out. The sample lists approximately 140,000 clones, over 70% seen once, with 10% in the top ten. Sample: peripheral blood. Receptor source: a man aged 60 to 75 with active or convalescent COVID-19.

The chain joins TRBV3-1 (or the pseudogene TRBV3-2) to TRBJ2-7, with 12 bases that match TRBD2. This CDR3 region has 15 residues. Germline trimming cut 1 base from V and 11 bases from J; bases unmatched to any gene: 9. In germline, CDR1 is LGHDT, CDR2 YNNKEL (reference sequence). DNA of the CDR3: TGTGCCAGCAGCCAAGGGGCCCCTAGCGGGAGGGATGAGTACTTC. Translation: CASSQGAPSGRDEYF.

This chain connects TRBV27 to TRBJ2-6; D might be TRBD1 (5 bases). Germline loops: CDR1 MNHEY, CDR2 SMNVEV (reference sequence). V was shortened by 0 bases and J by 0 bases, with 12 bases between the two germline ends. The CDR3 is 18 residues long. CDR3 nucleotides: TGTGCCAGCAGTTTATCAGCCTACAGGTCCTCTGGGGCCAACGTCCTGACTTTC. Its protein product is CASSLSAYRSSGANVLTF.

The rearrangement uses TRBV7-2 and TRBJ2-5, with TRBD1 matching 7 bases. V was pared by 5 bases and J by 7 bases, with 13 bases of the junction left unmatched. Germline V gene lookup returns CDR1 SGHTA and CDR2 FQGNSA. There are 15 residues in the CDR3. The CDR3 sequence is CASSASGGPSGTQYF. The CDR3 coding sequence is TGTGCCAGCAGCGCCTCAGGGGGACCTTCAGGGACCCAGTACTTC.

The chain has TRBV29-1 and TRBJ2-1; D perhaps matches TRBD1 (7 bases). The germline V gene has CDR1 SQVTM and CDR2 ANQGSEA. Deletions cut 6 bases from V and 5 bases from J, with 14 bases between. CDR3 length: 13 amino acids. CDR3 DNA sequence: TGCAGCGTGGAGGGGACAGTCAACAATGAGCAGTTCTTC. It codes for CSVEGTVNNEQFF.

CDR3 coding DNA: TGTGCCAGCAGCTTGTACAGGCCAGAGGACGAGCAGTACTTC. Translating it yields CASSLYRPEDEQYF. This chain links TRBV5-5 with TRBJ2-7; D is possibly TRBD1 (5 bases). The CDR3 is made up of 14 amino acids. V was trimmed by 1 base and J by 5 bases, leaving 13 bases between them. Germline V CDR1 and CDR2: SGHKS, YYEKEE (reference sequence). The whole variable domain, filled in from reference TRBV5-5 and TRBJ2-7, reads DAGVTQSPTHLIKTRGQQVTLRCSPISGHKSVSWYQQVLGQGPQFIFQYYEKEERGRGNFPDRFSARQFPNYSSELNVNALLLGDSALYLCASSLYRPEDEQYFGPGTRLTVT.

V gene TRBV28 combines with J gene TRBJ1-1; 10 bases map to TRBD1. J gave up 4 bases and V 3 bases, and 5 bases lay outside the gene matches. Germline-derived CDR1 and CDR2 are MDHEN and SYDVKM. The CDR3 runs 15 residues. The DNA for the CDR3 is TGTGCCAGCAGTTTGGACGGGACAGGGGCCACTGAAGCTTTCTTT. Translated: CASSLDGTGATEAFF.

Note on this clone: The same CDR3 can be traced to other DNA sequences in this sample. This chain links TRBV24-1 with TRBJ2-7, with 7 bases that match TRBD1. CDR3 size: 12 residues. V lost 5 bases and J lost 3; bases outside the gene matches: 0. Germline-derived CDR1 and CDR2 are KGHDR and SFDVKD. The CDR3 spells CATSGQGYEQYF. In nucleotides, the CDR3 is TGTGCCACCAGTGGACAGGGCTACGAGCAGTACTTC.

The chain is built from TRBV4-3 and TRBJ2-7; no clear D gene. Deletions cut 0 bases from V and 2 bases from J, with 11 bases between. CDR1 LGHNA and CDR2 YSLEER come from the germline V gene. This CDR3 is 15 amino acids long. CDR3 sequence (DNA): TGCGCCAGCAGCCAAGATCTTCGACAAGCCTACGAGCAGTACTTC. Protein product: CASSQDLRQAYEQYF.

This clone was seen a handful of times. This rearrangement joins TRBV11-3 to TRBJ2-7; TRBD1 aligns across 7 bases. This CDR3 has 12 residues. Unmatched junction bases numbered 2, after V lost 5 bases and J lost 4 bases. CDR1 is SGHNT, CDR2 YENEEA, per germline. The DNA for the CDR3 is TGTGCCAGCAGCCAGACAGGGTACGAGCAGTACTTC. Its protein product is CASSQTGYEQYF.

The CDR3 sequence: CASSPSGTGLANEQFF. CDR3 nucleotides: TGCGCCAGCAGCCCCTCTGGGACAGGGCTAGCAAATGAGCAGTTCTTC. The rearrangement joins TRBV4-1 to TRBJ2-1; TRBD1 matches at 9 bases. In germline, CDR1 is MGHRA, CDR2 YSYEKL. Trimming took 4 bases from V and 7 from J; bases not matched to a gene: 11. CDR3 length: 16 amino acids.

This CDR3 is CASSSDRDSSNYGYTF. The CDR3 DNA reads as TGCGCCAGCAGCTCAGACAGAGACTCCTCTAACTATGGCTACACCTTC. The chain has TRBV4-3 and TRBJ1-2; D possibly corresponds to TRBD1 (5 bases). Germline CDR1 reads LGHNA; CDR2 reads YSLEER. Trimming removed 5 bases from V and 0 bases from J, with 16 bases in between. The CDR3 consists of 16 residues.

The rearrangement uses TRBV6-5 and TRBJ2-1; TRBD2 matches at 7 bases. Germline-derived CDR1 and CDR2 are MNHEY and SVGAGI. There are 15 residues in the CDR3. With V trimmed by 6 bases and J by 4 bases, 9 bases remained unmatched. As DNA, the CDR3 is TGTGCCAGCAGCCCAAGGCGGGAGCGTTACAATGAGCAGTTCTTC. It codes for CASSPRRERYNEQFF.

The chain uses TRBV20-1 and TRBJ2-5, with a possible D match to TRBD1 (5 bases). CDR1 and CDR2 (germline): DFQATT, SNEGSKA (reference sequence). Trimming stripped 2 bases from V and 9 bases from J, with 10 bases between. CDR3 length equals 11 residues. The CDR3 loop is CSARPGPAQYF. CDR3 DNA sequence: TGCAGTGCTAGACCAGGGCCGGCCCAGTACTTC.

This chain links TRBV25-1 with TRBJ2-4; 7 bases are shared with TRBD2. The germline CDR1 and CDR2 sequences are MGHDK and SYGVNS. J was trimmed by 8 bases and V by 6 bases; bases with no gene match: 4. The CDR3 spans 12 residues. CDR3 sequence reads: CASRSRGDIQYF. CDR3 DNA sequence: TGTGCCAGCAGGAGTCGGGGGGACATTCAGTACTTC.

V and J are TRBV9 and TRBJ2-3; D possibly corresponds to TRBD2 (6 bases). CDR3 length: 16 residues. Trimming stripped 4 bases from V and 2 bases from J, with 17 bases between. Germline-derived CDR1 and CDR2 are SGDLS and YYNGEE. The CDR3 coding sequence is TGTGCCAGCAGCCCCCCCGCGGGAAAATCCACAGATACGCAGTATTTT. It is translated as CASSPPAGKSTDTQYF.